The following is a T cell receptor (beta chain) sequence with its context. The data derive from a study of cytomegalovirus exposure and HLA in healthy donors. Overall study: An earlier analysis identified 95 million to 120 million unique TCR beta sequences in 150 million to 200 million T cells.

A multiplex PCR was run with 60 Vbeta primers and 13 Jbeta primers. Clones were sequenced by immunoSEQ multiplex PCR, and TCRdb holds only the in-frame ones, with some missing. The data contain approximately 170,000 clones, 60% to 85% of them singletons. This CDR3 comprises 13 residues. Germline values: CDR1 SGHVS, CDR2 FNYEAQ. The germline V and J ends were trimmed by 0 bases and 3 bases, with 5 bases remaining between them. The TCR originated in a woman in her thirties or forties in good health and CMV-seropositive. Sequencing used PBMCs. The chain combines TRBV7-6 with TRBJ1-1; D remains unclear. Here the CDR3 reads CASSLAEDTEAFF. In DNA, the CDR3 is TGTGCCAGCAGCTTAGCAGAGGACACTGAAGCTTTCTTT.